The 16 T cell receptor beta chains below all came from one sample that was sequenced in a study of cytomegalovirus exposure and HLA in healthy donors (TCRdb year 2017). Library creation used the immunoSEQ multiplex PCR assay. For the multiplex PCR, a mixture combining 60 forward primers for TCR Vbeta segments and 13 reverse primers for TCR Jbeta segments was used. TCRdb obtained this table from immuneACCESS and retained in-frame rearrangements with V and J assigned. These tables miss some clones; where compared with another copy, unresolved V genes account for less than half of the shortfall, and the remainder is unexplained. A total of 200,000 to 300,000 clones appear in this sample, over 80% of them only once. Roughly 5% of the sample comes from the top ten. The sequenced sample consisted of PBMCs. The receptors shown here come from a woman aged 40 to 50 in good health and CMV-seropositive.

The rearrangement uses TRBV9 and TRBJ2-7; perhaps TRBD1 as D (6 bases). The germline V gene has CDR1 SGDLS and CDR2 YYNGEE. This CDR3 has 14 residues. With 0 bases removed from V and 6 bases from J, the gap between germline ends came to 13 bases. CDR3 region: CASSVASQGSEQYF. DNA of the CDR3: TGTGCCAGCAGCGTAGCGTCACAGGGTAGCGAGCAGTACTTC.

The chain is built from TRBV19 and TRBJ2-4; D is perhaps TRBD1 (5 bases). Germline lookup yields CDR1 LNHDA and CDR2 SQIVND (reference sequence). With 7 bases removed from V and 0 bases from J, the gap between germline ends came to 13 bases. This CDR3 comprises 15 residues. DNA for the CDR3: TGTGCCAGTACGGAACCAAGGGGAGCCAAAAACATTCAGTACTTC. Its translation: CASTEPRGAKNIQYF.

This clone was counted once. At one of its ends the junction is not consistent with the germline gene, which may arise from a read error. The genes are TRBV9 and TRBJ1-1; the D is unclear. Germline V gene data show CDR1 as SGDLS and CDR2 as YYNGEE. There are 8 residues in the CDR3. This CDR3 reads CASSPTHF. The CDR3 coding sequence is TGTGCCAGCAGCCCTACCCATTTT.

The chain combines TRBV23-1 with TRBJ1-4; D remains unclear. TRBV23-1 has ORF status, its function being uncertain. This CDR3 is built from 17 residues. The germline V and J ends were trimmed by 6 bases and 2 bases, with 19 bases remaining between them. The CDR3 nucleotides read TGCGCCAGCAGGACAATCATAACCACTCAGACTAATGAAAAACTGTTTTTT. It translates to CASRTIITTQTNEKLFF.

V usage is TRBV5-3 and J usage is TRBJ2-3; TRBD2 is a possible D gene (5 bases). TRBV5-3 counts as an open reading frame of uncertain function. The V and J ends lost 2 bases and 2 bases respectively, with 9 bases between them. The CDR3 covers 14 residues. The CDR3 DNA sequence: TGTGCCAGAAGCTTAAAGACTAACACAGATACGCAGTATTTT. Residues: CARSLKTNTDTQYF.

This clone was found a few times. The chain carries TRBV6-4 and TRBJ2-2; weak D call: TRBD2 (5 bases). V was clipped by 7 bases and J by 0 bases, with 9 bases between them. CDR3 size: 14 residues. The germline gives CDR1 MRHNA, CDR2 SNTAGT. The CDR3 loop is CASKGSANTGELFF. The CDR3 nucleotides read TGTGCCAGCAAGGGTAGCGCGAACACCGGGGAGCTGTTTTTT.

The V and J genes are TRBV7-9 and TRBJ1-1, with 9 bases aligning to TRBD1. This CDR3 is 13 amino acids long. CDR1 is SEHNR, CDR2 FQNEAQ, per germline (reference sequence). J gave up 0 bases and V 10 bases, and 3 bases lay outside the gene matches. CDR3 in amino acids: CATDRGLNTEAFF. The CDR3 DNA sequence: TGTGCCACCGACAGGGGGTTGAACACTGAAGCTTTCTTT.

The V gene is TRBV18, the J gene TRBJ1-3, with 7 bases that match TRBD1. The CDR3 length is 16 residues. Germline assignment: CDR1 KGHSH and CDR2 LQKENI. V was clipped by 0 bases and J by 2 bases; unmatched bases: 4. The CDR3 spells CASSPPVTGAGNTIYF. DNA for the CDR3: TGTGCCAGCTCACCACCGGTAACAGGGGCTGGAAACACCATATATTTT.

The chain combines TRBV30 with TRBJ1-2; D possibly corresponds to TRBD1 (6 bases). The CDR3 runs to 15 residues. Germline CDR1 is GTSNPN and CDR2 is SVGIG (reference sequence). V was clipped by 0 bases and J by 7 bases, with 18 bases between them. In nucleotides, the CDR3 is TGTGCCTGGAGTGTCATCCCAGGGGTGAGGGGTGGCTACACCTTC. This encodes CAWSVIPGVRGGYTF.

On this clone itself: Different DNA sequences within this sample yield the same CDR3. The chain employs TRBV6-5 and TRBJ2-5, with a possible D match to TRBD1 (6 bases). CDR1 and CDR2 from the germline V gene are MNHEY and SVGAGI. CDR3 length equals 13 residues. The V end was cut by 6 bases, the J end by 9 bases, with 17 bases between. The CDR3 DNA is TGTGCCAGCAGACCGGGGACATATGGGGCCCAGTACTTC. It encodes CASRPGTYGAQYF.

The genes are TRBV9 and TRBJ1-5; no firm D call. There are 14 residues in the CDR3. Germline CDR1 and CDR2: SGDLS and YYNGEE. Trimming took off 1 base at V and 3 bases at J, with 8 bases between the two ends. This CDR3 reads CASSVLPYNQPQHF. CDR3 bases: TGTGCCAGCAGCGTATTGCCCTACAATCAGCCCCAGCATTTT.

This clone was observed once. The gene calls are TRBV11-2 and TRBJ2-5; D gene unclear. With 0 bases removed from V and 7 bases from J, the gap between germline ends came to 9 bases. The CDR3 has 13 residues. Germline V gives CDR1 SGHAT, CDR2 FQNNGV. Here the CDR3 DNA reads TGTGCCAGCAGCTTAGATCGGGTAGCGACCCAGTACTTC. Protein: CASSLDRVATQYF.

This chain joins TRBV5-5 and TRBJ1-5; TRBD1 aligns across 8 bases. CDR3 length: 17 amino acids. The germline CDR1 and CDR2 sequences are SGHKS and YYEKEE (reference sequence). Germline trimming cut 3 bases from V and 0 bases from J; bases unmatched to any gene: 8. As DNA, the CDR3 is TGTGCCAGCAGCTCCTGGACAGGGCCCTATAGCAATCAGCCCCAGCATTTT. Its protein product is CASSSWTGPYSNQPQHF.

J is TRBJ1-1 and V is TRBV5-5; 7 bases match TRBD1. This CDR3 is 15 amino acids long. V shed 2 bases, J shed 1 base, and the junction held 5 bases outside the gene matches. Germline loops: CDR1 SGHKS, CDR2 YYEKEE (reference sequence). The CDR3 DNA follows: TGTGCCAGCAGCTTACCGGGACAGTCGAACACTGAAGCTTTCTTT. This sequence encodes CASSLPGQSNTEAFF.

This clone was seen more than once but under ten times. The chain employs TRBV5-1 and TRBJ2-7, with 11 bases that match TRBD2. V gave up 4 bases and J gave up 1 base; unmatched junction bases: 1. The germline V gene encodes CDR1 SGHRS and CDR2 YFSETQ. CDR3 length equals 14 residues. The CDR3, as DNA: TGCGCCAGCAGCCCTAGCGGGGGGTCCTACGAGCAGTACTTC. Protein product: CASSPSGGSYEQYF.

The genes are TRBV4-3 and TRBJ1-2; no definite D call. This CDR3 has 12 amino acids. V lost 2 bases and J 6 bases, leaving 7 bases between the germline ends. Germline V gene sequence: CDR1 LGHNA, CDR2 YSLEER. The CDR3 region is CASSQFGDGYTF. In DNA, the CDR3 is TGCGCCAGCAGCCAATTCGGGGATGGCTACACCTTC.